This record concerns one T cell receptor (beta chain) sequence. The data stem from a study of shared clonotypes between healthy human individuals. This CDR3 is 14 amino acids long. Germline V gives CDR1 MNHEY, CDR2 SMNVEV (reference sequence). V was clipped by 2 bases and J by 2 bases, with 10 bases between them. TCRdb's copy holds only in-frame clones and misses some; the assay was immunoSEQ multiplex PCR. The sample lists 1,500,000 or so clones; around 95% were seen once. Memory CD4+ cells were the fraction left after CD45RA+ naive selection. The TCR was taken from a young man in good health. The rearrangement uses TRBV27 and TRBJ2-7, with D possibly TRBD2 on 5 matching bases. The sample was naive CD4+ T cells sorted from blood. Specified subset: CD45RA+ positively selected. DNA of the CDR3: TGTGCCAGCAGTTTAGAAGTCGGGGCCTACGAGCAGTACTTC. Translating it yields CASSLEVGAYEQYF.